These 27 T cell receptor beta chains came from one sample sequenced in a study of identifying expanded T cells in peripheral blood (dated by TCRdb to the late 2010s). Library method: the immunoSEQ multiplex PCR assay. TCRdb provides this immuneACCESS table in a form limited to in-frame rearrangements. Some clones are lacking; in checked studies, under half of them reflect an unresolved V gene, and why the rest are absent is not known. The table for this sample lists 81,000 or so clones; 65% to 85% of them were counted only once. About 19% of the sample is taken by the ten largest. Sample: blood. The receptors come from a person aged 18 to 70 in good health.

This chain links TRBV6-5 with TRBJ2-7; 11 positions match TRBD2. The CDR3 extends over 14 amino acids. The ends lost 5 bases at V and 7 bases at J; junction bases unmatched: 7. CDR1 is MNHEY, CDR2 SVGAGI, per germline. In nucleotides, the CDR3 is TGTGCCAGCAGTACGACTAGCGGGGCCCGGGAGCAGTACTTC. This encodes CASSTTSGAREQYF.

This chain connects TRBV4-1 to TRBJ1-3; D is ambiguous. The CDR3 covers 14 residues. CDR1 and CDR2 from the germline V gene are MGHRA and YSYEKL. The germline V and J ends were trimmed by 2 bases and 0 bases, with 5 bases remaining between them. The CDR3 sequence: CASSQTLSGNTIYF. CDR3 bases: TGCGCCAGCAGCCAAACTCTCTCTGGAAACACCATATATTTT.

The CDR3 here is CASSLGRADTGELFF. CDR3 bases: TGCGCCAGCAGCTTGGGGCGTGCGGACACCGGGGAGCTGTTTTTT. The V gene is TRBV5-1, the J gene TRBJ2-2; D is undetermined. The CDR3 has 15 residues. V was pared by 0 bases and J by 3 bases, with 9 bases between. CDR1 and CDR2 (germline): SGHRS, YFSETQ.

This clone was counted a single time. The chain links TRBV7-2 to TRBJ1-5; 8 nucleotides agree with TRBD1. There are 15 residues in the CDR3. V lost 2 bases, J lost 5 bases, and 5 bases stayed unmatched. The germline gives CDR1 SGHTA, CDR2 FQGNSA. CDR3 region: CASSLRTGTDQPQHF. CDR3 coding DNA: TGTGCCAGCAGCTTAAGGACAGGGACCGATCAGCCCCAGCATTTT.

The chain links TRBV2 to TRBJ1-1, with D uncertain. This CDR3 comprises 14 residues. CDR1 SNHLY and CDR2 FYNNEI come from the germline V gene. Trimming removed 9 bases from V and 1 base from J, with 15 bases in between. CDR3 region: CASCVEAANTEAFF. The CDR3 nucleotides read TGTGCCAGTTGTGTTGAGGCCGCGAACACTGAAGCTTTCTTT.

The chain recombines TRBV30 with TRBJ2-3; 10 bases map to TRBD2. The junction had 7 bases not matched to a gene; V was cut back by 5 bases and J by 2 bases. CDR1 and CDR2 from the germline V gene are GTSNPN and SVGIG (reference sequence). This CDR3 comprises 15 residues. The CDR3 here is CAWSGLAALTDTQYF. The CDR3, as DNA: TGTGCCTGGTCCGGACTAGCGGCGCTCACAGATACGCAGTATTTT.

This chain links TRBV30 with TRBJ1-1, with 12 bases aligning to TRBD1. J gave up 1 base and V 5 bases, and 8 bases lay outside the gene matches. From germline, CDR1 is GTSNPN and CDR2 SVGIG (reference sequence). The CDR3 sequence is 16 residues long. In DNA form, the CDR3 reads TGTGCCTGGTACCGGGACAGGGGGCGAGAGAACACTGAAGCTTTCTTT. Translation gives CAWYRDRGRENTEAFF.

This chain links TRBV4-1 with TRBJ2-6, with D uncertain. Germline V gives CDR1 MGHRA, CDR2 YSYEKL. Trimming stripped 4 bases from V and 0 bases from J, with 10 bases between. The CDR3 has 16 residues. CDR3 DNA sequence: TGCGCCAGCAGCCGGACCATAAACTCTGGGGCCAACGTCCTGACTTTC. Translated, it gives CASSRTINSGANVLTF.

The chain uses TRBV19 and TRBJ2-2, with 8 positions matching TRBD2. Germline V lookup: CDR1 LNHDA, CDR2 SQIVND (reference sequence). This CDR3 has 16 residues. V was pared by 6 bases and J by 5 bases, with 11 bases of the junction left unmatched. In DNA form, the CDR3 reads TGTGCCAGTAGCCCCTCCGGGAGGGCTTCTACCGGGGAGCTGTTTTTT. This gives the protein CASSPSGRASTGELFF.

The gene calls are TRBV7-9 and TRBJ1-1, with 7 bases that match TRBD1. Germline V CDR1 and CDR2: SEHNR, FQNEAQ (reference sequence). V lost 5 bases, J lost 5 bases, and 5 bases stayed unmatched. The CDR3 totals 13 residues. The DNA of the CDR3 is TGTGCCAGCAGCCTAGACAGGGTTACTGAAGCTTTCTTT. This codes for CASSLDRVTEAFF.

The chain has TRBV9 and TRBJ2-7; D tentatively fits TRBD1 or TRBD2 (5 bases each). This CDR3 region has 15 residues. The germline gives CDR1 SGDLS, CDR2 YYNGEE. Trimming removed 4 bases at V and 3 bases at J, with 17 bases between. The CDR3 here is CASSLADSNNYEQYF. CDR3 in DNA: TGTGCCAGCAGCCTAGCCGACAGTAACAACTACGAGCAGTACTTC. Full variable domain (rest looked up from reference TRBV9 and TRBJ2-7): DSGVTQTPKHLITATGQRVTLRCSPRSGDLSVYWYQQSLDQGLQFLIQYYNGEERAKGNILERFSAQQFPDLHSELNLSSLELGDSALYFCASSLADSNNYEQYFGPGTRLTVT.

This chain uses TRBV7-3 with TRBJ1-5; tentatively, D is TRBD1 (6 bases). V was clipped by 2 bases and J by 1 base, with 6 bases between them. This CDR3 is built from 14 residues. From germline, CDR1 is SGHTA and CDR2 FQGTGA. CDR3 residues: CASSLQGSNQPQHF. The CDR3, as DNA: TGTGCCAGCAGCTTACAGGGGAGCAATCAGCCCCAGCATTTT.

The rearrangement joins TRBV11-3 to TRBJ2-5, with TRBD1 as a possible D gene (6 bases). CDR3 length equals 15 residues. Trimming stripped 5 bases from V and 0 bases from J, with 13 bases between. The germline V gene has CDR1 SGHNT and CDR2 YENEEA. CDR3 nucleotide sequence: TGTGCCAGCAGCCAGGGGTTTACGAACCAAGAGACCCAGTACTTC. Amino acid sequence: CASSQGFTNQETQYF.

J is TRBJ1-3 and V is TRBV7-8; 7 nucleotides match TRBD1. The germline gives CDR1 SGHVS, CDR2 FQNEAQ. The CDR3 has 14 residues. V dropped 6 bases and J dropped 4; count of bases not matched to a gene: 6. The CDR3 coding sequence is TGTGCCAGCAGACAGACAGGGACCGGAAACACCATATATTTT. It is translated as CASRQTGTGNTIYF.

The J gene is TRBJ2-2, the V gene TRBV2; D remains unclear. The V gene's germline CDR1 is SNHLY and CDR2 FYNNEI. The CDR3 totals 13 residues. V gave up 6 bases and J gave up 1 base, with 6 bases separating them. This chain's CDR3 is CASSAWNTGELFF. In DNA form, the CDR3 reads TGTGCCAGCAGCGCTTGGAACACCGGGGAGCTGTTTTTT.

This rearrangement joins TRBV25-1 to TRBJ1-5, with 8 bases matching TRBD1. The CDR3 covers 15 residues. Germline V CDR1 and CDR2: MGHDK, SYGVNS. Losses at the gene ends were 4 bases for V and 5 bases for J; bases not matched to a gene: 7. The CDR3 DNA reads as TGTGCCAGCAGTGGCCAGACAGGGGCGGATCAGCCCCAGCATTTT. Residues: CASSGQTGADQPQHF.

The V gene is TRBV5-1, the J gene TRBJ1-2; D is ambiguous. V dropped 2 bases and J dropped 4 bases, with 30 bases sitting between them. The CDR3 totals 20 residues. The germline gives CDR1 SGHRS, CDR2 YFSETQ. The CDR3: CASSFRLLDRTDHPSYGYTF. The CDR3 DNA sequence: TGCGCCAGCAGCTTCCGACTCCTCGATCGGACTGATCATCCCTCCTATGGCTACACCTTC.

As DNA, the CDR3 is TGTGCCAGCAGACTACCGGGACAGGGGGAAAAAGGCTACACCTTC. It yields the protein CASRLPGQGEKGYTF. The J gene is TRBJ1-2, the V gene TRBV28, with 11 bases that match TRBD1. This CDR3 spans 15 amino acids. Germline V lookup: CDR1 MDHEN, CDR2 SYDVKM. The V gene end was trimmed by 6 bases and the J gene end by 8 bases; junction bases not matched to a gene: 11.

This clone was seen a single time. This rearrangement joins TRBV19 to TRBJ1-2, with a possible D match to TRBD1 (5 bases). Germline V gene lookup returns CDR1 LNHDA and CDR2 SQIVND (reference sequence). V was clipped by 3 bases and J by 5 bases, with 16 bases between them. This CDR3 comprises 15 residues. In DNA, the CDR3 is TGTGCCAGTAGTATCCGGGACGGCGCCCCATATGGCTACACCTTC. This sequence encodes CASSIRDGAPYGYTF.

This clone was seen only once. This chain connects TRBV28 to TRBJ1-4; 7 nucleotides match TRBD1. The CDR3 runs to 11 residues. Losses at the gene ends were 4 bases for V and 10 bases for J; bases not matched to a gene: 0. The germline gives CDR1 MDHEN, CDR2 SYDVKM. Here the CDR3 reads CASSSGGKLFF. CDR3 DNA: TGTGCCAGCAGTTCAGGGGGAAAACTGTTTTTT.

The chain recombines TRBV7-2 with TRBJ2-6; TRBD2 agrees at 9 bases. V was clipped by 1 base and J by 0 bases; unmatched bases: 4. The CDR3 sequence is 18 residues long. The germline CDR1 and CDR2 sequences are SGHTA and FQGNSA. This chain's CDR3 is CASSLGTSDRSGANVLTF. In DNA form, the CDR3 reads TGTGCCAGCAGCTTAGGGACTAGCGACCGCTCTGGGGCCAACGTCCTGACTTTC.

The rearrangement joins TRBV7-8 to TRBJ2-7, with D uncertain. In germline, CDR1 is SGHVS, CDR2 FQNEAQ. V lost 5 bases and J 2 bases, leaving 13 bases between the germline ends. CDR3 length: 14 amino acids. CDR3 amino acids: CASSQGRSTYEQYF. DNA of the CDR3: TGTGCCAGCAGCCAAGGCAGGTCCACCTACGAGCAGTACTTC.

The gene calls are TRBV29-1 and TRBJ2-7; the D gene could be TRBD1 or TRBD2 (6 bases each). The CDR3 runs to 14 residues. The V gene's germline CDR1 is SQVTM and CDR2 ANQGSEA. V was trimmed by 5 bases and J by 9 bases, leaving 23 bases between them. CDR3 nucleotides: TGCAGCGTTAGTCTGTCGGGGGCAGACTCAGGGCAGTACTTC. Encoded protein: CSVSLSGADSGQYF.

This chain joins TRBV6-5 and TRBJ1-1; 7 nucleotides line up with TRBD1. The length of the CDR3 is 14 residues. Per germline, CDR1 MNHEY and CDR2 SVGAGI. The V and J ends lost 5 bases and 9 bases, in that order; junction bases with no gene match: 12. CDR3 DNA: TGTGCCAGCAGTGCGGACAGGAGGGCGGATAAAGCTTTCTTT. It encodes CASSADRRADKAFF.

CDR3 nucleotides: TGTGCCAGCAGCGGGACAGGGGGCCGTTCGAGCTCCTACGAGCAGTACTTC. Encoded protein: CASSGTGGRSSSYEQYF. The V call is TRBV27, the J call TRBJ2-7; 12 nucleotides match TRBD1. The germline gives CDR1 MNHEY, CDR2 SMNVEV (reference sequence). Trimming at V came to 6 bases and at J to 0 bases, leaving 9 bases not matched to a gene. CDR3 length: 17 amino acids.

In DNA, the CDR3 is TGTGCCAGTACCTCAATAGGGGCCGGGGAGCTGTTTTTT. It translates to CASTSIGAGELFF. V is TRBV19 and J is TRBJ2-2; D is perhaps TRBD1 (5 bases). There are 13 residues in the CDR3. Germline CDR1 is LNHDA and CDR2 is SQIVND (reference sequence). V was pared by 7 bases and J by 6 bases, with 12 bases between.

The chain uses TRBV11-3 and TRBJ1-1; 7 nucleotides match TRBD1. The CDR3 is 13 amino acids. V trimming: 5 bases; J trimming: 1 base; junction bases outside the gene matches: 1. CDR1 SGHNT and CDR2 YENEEA come from the germline V gene. CDR3 protein: CASSRQGNTEAFF. CDR3 bases: TGTGCCAGCAGCCGACAGGGGAACACTGAAGCTTTCTTT.